This T cell receptor beta chain was recorded in a study of T cells in Graves' hyperthyroidism and ophthalmopathy. Trimming took off 3 bases at V and 7 bases at J, with 19 bases between the two ends. This CDR3 region has 15 residues. Germline loops: CDR1 MNHGY, CDR2 SVAAGI. Amplification targeted TCR beta CDR3 regions from RNA transcripts. The HTBI primer set drove a first-round RT-PCR of the TCR CDR3. Using its own MiXCR run on the multiplex PCR reads, TCRdb lists one record per CDR3 protein. The table records about 560,000 distinct CDR3 sequences, 16% of them present only once. The chain recombines TRBV6-9 with TRBJ2-7; possibly TRBD2 for D (6 bases). The sequencing sample was made of blood. The clonotype comes from a young woman with Graves' hyperthyroidism. CDR3 DNA sequence: TGTGCCAGCAGTTACTTTTTCGGGAGCCTAGGGGAGCAGTACTTC. It yields the protein CASSYFFGSLGEQYF.